Following are 23 T cell receptor beta chains from one sample sequenced in a study of CD8 T cells in Susac syndrome. RNA amounts of 0.5 to 1 ug underwent reverse transcription with random hexamers. TCRdb passed the immunoSEQ multiplex PCR reads through MiXCR, listing each CDR3 protein once. The top ten clones hold 0.09% to 0.1% of a sample with approximately 120,000 distinct CDR3 sequences, around 95% of them seen once. Sequenced sample: CD4+ T cells from PBMCs. These receptors were taken from a human donor in good health.

The chain employs TRBV30 and TRBJ1-2; D unclear. The V gene lost 4 bases and the J gene lost 0 bases, with 6 bases spanning the gap. The CDR3 runs to 12 residues. Per germline, CDR1 GTSNPN and CDR2 SVGIG (reference sequence). The CDR3 nucleotides read TGTGCCTGGACCCTCTCTAACTATGGCTACACCTTC. This gives the protein CAWTLSNYGYTF. Full variable domain (missing parts from reference TRBV30 and TRBJ1-2): SQTIHQWPATLVQPVGSPLSLECTVEGTSNPNLYWYRQAAGRGLQLLFYSVGIGQISSEVPQNLSASRPQDRQFILSSKKLLLSDSGFYLCAWTLSNYGYTFGSGTRLTVV.

The gene calls are TRBV7-6 and TRBJ1-5; D gene unclear. The CDR3 is 13 residues long. Trimming cost V 1 base and J 4 bases, with 5 bases left between them. Germline values: CDR1 SGHVS, CDR2 FNYEAQ. Here the CDR3 DNA reads TGTGCCAGCAGCTTAGACGAGAATCAGCCCCAGCATTTT. Translated, it gives CASSLDENQPQHF.

The J gene is TRBJ2-2, the V gene TRBV7-3, with a weak D call TRBD1 (5 bases). The CDR3 runs to 18 residues. V lost 0 bases, J lost 4 bases, and 18 bases lay in between. The germline V gene has CDR1 SGHTA and CDR2 FQGTGA. CDR3 protein: CASSLTRSPNRGTGELFF. The CDR3 DNA is TGTGCCAGCAGCTTAACTCGGTCACCCAATAGGGGCACCGGGGAGCTGTTTTTT.

The V call is TRBV20-1, the J call TRBJ2-5; 8 bases match TRBD2. The CDR3 contains 14 residues. The junction had 11 bases not matched to a gene; V was cut back by 6 bases and J by 5 bases. Germline assignment: CDR1 DFQATT and CDR2 SNEGSKA (reference sequence). Here the CDR3 DNA reads TGCAGTGCCATGCCACGGACTAGCTCCGAGACCCAGTACTTC. Amino acids: CSAMPRTSSETQYF.

The chain employs TRBV24-1 and TRBJ1-1; D gene ambiguous. V lost 7 bases, J lost 0 bases, and 17 bases lay in between. CDR1 and CDR2 (germline): KGHDR, SFDVKD. The CDR3 totals 16 residues. DNA for the CDR3: TGTGCCACCAGCGGAGACATCCAGGCTATGAACACTGAAGCTTTCTTT. Its translation is CATSGDIQAMNTEAFF.

The DNA of the CDR3 is TGTGCCAGCAACGAGGTCGCCTCTGGAAACACCATATATTTT. This gives the protein CASNEVASGNTIYF. The rearrangement uses TRBV12-3 or TRBV12-4 and TRBJ1-3; D unresolved. Trimming removed 7 bases at V and 0 bases at J, with 10 bases between. This CDR3 contains 14 residues.

The chain is built from TRBV12-3 or TRBV12-4 and TRBJ1-5; a possible D gene is TRBD1 (5 bases). Trimming took off 1 base at V and 6 bases at J, with 7 bases between the two ends. The CDR3 runs 13 residues. The CDR3 reads CASSLERGQPQHF. The CDR3 DNA is TGTGCCAGCAGTTTAGAAAGGGGTCAGCCCCAGCATTTT.

The chain carries TRBV9 and TRBJ1-1; a possible D gene is TRBD1 (6 bases). Trimming left V 0 bases short and J 6 bases short, with 9 bases between. The CDR3 is 13 residues long. Looked up from germline, CDR1 is SGDLS and CDR2 is YYNGEE. The CDR3 DNA sequence: TGTGCCAGCAGCGTAGTAGCAGGGGCTGAAGCTTTCTTT. It is translated as CASSVVAGAEAFF.

This clonotype came up once. V usage is TRBV11-2 and J usage is TRBJ1-2; a weak D match, TRBD1 (5 bases). The germline gives CDR1 SGHAT, CDR2 FQNNGV. Trimming cost V 4 bases and J 8 bases, with 20 bases left between them. The CDR3 spans 15 residues. The CDR3 region has the DNA TGTGCCAGCAGCTCCCCGCGGAGAGGGGCCGGGGGCTACACCTTC. Its translation is CASSSPRRGAGGYTF.

In its sample, this clonotype was seen once. The chain recombines TRBV5-6 with TRBJ2-1; D not resolved. The V end was cut by 3 bases, the J end by 5 bases, with 9 bases between. This CDR3 is 13 amino acids long. Germline V gene data show CDR1 as SGHDT and CDR2 as YYEEEE. The CDR3 DNA sequence: TGTGCCAGCAGCTCTGGACGGGACAATGAGCAGTTCTTC. Residues: CASSSGRDNEQFF.

The rearrangement joins TRBV19 to TRBJ2-7; D gene unclear. Germline V CDR1 and CDR2: LNHDA, SQIVND (reference sequence). With 3 bases removed from V and 1 base from J, the gap between germline ends came to 13 bases. The CDR3 totals 15 residues. The CDR3 region is CASSIALPNSYEQYF. CDR3 DNA: TGTGCCAGTAGTATCGCACTCCCAAATTCCTACGAGCAGTACTTC.

The J gene is TRBJ2-7, the V gene TRBV3-1; D remains unclear. V was pared by 1 base and J by 1 base, with 8 bases between. The CDR3 is 14 residues long. Germline loops: CDR1 LGHDT, CDR2 YNNKEL (reference sequence). The CDR3 sequence: CASSQGHKSYEQYF. CDR3 bases: TGTGCCAGCAGCCAAGGCCACAAATCCTACGAGCAGTACTTC.

The chain links TRBV19 to TRBJ2-2; D is unresolved. CDR1 LNHDA and CDR2 SQIVND come from the germline V gene (reference sequence). The CDR3 contains 15 residues. Trimming stripped 3 bases from V and 2 bases from J, with 10 bases between. CDR3 residues: CASSILTDNTGELFF. The CDR3 DNA sequence: TGTGCCAGTAGTATTCTGACGGATAACACCGGGGAGCTGTTTTTT.

CDR3 nucleotides: TGTGCCAGCTCACCACTAGCGGGGGGGCCGGAGCAGTTCTTC. Translation gives CASSPLAGGPEQFF. The chain uses TRBV18 and TRBJ2-1; TRBD2 matches 11 bases. This CDR3 has 14 residues. Germline CDR1 is KGHSH and CDR2 is LQKENI. The trim removed 1 base at V and 10 bases at J, leaving 3 bases unmatched.

The chain carries TRBV6-6 and TRBJ2-2; either TRBD1 or TRBD2 may supply D (5 bases each). V dropped 5 bases and J dropped 1 base, with 11 bases sitting between them. The CDR3 consists of 15 residues. Germline CDR1 MNHNY, CDR2 SVGAGI (reference sequence). The CDR3: CASSSRDGNTGELFF. CDR3 nucleotide sequence: TGTGCCAGCAGTAGCCGGGACGGGAACACCGGGGAGCTGTTTTTT.

The V call is TRBV6-5, the J call TRBJ2-5; D call uncertain. Trimming removed 0 bases from V and 2 bases from J, with 4 bases in between. CDR3 length: 13 residues. Germline CDR1 is MNHEY and CDR2 is SVGAGI. The CDR3 DNA follows: TGTGCCAGCAGTTACTCGGGTCAAGAGACCCAGTACTTC. Amino acids: CASSYSGQETQYF.

The chain carries TRBV12-3 or TRBV12-4 and TRBJ2-4, with 9 bases lining up with TRBD1. V was pared by 6 bases and J by 12 bases, with 6 bases of the junction left unmatched. This CDR3 region has 12 residues. The CDR3, as DNA: TGTGCCAGCAGGGGGACAGGGTTTGGTCAGTACTTC. Amino acid sequence: CASRGTGFGQYF.

The rearrangement joins TRBV28 to TRBJ2-5; tentative D call: TRBD1 (6 bases). The CDR3 contains 15 residues. V lost 7 bases and J 2 bases, leaving 17 bases between the germline ends. The V gene's germline CDR1 is MDHEN and CDR2 SYDVKM. CDR3: CASTTARGKQETQYF. CDR3 in DNA: TGTGCCAGCACCACAGCGAGGGGGAAGCAAGAGACCCAGTACTTC.

The J gene is TRBJ2-7, the V gene TRBV12-3 or TRBV12-4; the D gene is possibly TRBD2 (5 bases). This CDR3 has 15 amino acids. Trimming left V 7 bases short and J 6 bases short, with 22 bases between. CDR3 nucleotide sequence: TGTGCCAGCACCTCGGCCCGCACTAGATCAGCCGAGCAGTACTTC. It encodes CASTSARTRSAEQYF.

The CDR3 loop is CASSLARAGGEQYF. CDR3 DNA sequence: TGTGCCAGCAGCTTAGCGCGAGCGGGAGGCGAGCAGTACTTC. The chain has TRBV7-2 and TRBJ2-7; 9 bases agree with TRBD2. CDR3 length equals 14 residues. J gave up 6 bases and V 0 bases, and 3 bases lay outside the gene matches. Germline-derived CDR1 and CDR2 are SGHTA and FQGNSA.

The V and J genes are TRBV6-6 and TRBJ2-2; D is unresolved. V lost 2 bases, J lost 3 bases, and 7 bases lay in between. Germline V gives CDR1 MNHNY, CDR2 SVGAGI (reference sequence). The CDR3 is made up of 14 amino acids. For the CDR3, the DNA is TGTGCCAGCAGTTACACTACAGACACCGGGGAGCTGTTTTTT. It encodes CASSYTTDTGELFF.

This chain joins TRBV3-1 and TRBJ2-7; D might be TRBD1 (5 bases). V was cut by 3 bases and J by 1 base, with 10 bases left in between. CDR3 length: 14 amino acids. Germline assignment: CDR1 LGHDT and CDR2 YNNKEL (reference sequence). In DNA form, the CDR3 reads TGTGCCAGCAGCCAGGCAGGGCCTTCCTACGAGCAGTACTTC. Its translation is CASSQAGPSYEQYF.

The chain has TRBV20-1 and TRBJ2-1; 9 nucleotides line up with TRBD2. Germline loops: CDR1 DFQATT, CDR2 SNEGSKA (reference sequence). Trimming took 3 bases from V and 3 from J; bases not matched to a gene: 9. The CDR3 consists of 16 residues. For the CDR3, the DNA is TGCAGTGCTAGCCGGCTTAGCGGGAGAAACTACAATGAGCAGTTCTTC. Encoded protein: CSASRLSGRNYNEQFF.